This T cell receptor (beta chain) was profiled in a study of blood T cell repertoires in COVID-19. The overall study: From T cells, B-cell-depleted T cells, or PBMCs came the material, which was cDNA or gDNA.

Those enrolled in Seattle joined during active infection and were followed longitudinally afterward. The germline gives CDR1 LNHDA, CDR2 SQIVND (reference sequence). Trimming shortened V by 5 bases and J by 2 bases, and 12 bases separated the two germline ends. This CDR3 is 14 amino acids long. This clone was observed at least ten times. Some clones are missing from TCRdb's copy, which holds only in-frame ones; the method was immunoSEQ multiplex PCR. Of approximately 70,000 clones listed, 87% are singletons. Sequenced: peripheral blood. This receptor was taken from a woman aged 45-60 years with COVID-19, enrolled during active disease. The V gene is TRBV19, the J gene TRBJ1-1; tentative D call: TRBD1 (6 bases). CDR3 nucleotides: TGTGCCAGTAGTCCGTTTGGGACAAACACTGAAGCTTTCTTT. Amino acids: CASSPFGTNTEAFF. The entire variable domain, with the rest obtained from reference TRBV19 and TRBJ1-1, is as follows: DGGITQSPKYLFRKEGQNVTLSCEQNLNHDAMYWYRQDPGQGLRLIYYSQIVNDFQKGDIAEGYSVSREKKESFPLTVTSAQKNPTAFYLCASSPFGTNTEAFFGQGTRLTVV.